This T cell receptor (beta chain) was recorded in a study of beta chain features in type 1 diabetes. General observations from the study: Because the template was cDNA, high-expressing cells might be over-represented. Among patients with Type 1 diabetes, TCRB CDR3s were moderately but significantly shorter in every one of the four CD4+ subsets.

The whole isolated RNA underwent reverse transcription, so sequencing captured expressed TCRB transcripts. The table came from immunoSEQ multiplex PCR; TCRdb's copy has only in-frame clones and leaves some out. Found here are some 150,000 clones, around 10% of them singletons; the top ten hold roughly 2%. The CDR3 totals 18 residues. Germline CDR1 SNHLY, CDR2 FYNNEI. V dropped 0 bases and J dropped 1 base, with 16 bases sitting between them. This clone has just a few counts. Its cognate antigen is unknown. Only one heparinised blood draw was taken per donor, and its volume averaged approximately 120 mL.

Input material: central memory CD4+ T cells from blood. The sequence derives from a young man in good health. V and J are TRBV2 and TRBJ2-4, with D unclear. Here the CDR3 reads CASSEAGGRPRAKNIQYF. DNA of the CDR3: TGTGCCAGCAGTGAAGCAGGTGGCAGACCTCGGGCCAAAAACATTCAGTACTTC. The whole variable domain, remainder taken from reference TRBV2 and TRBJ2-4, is EPEVTQTPSHQVTQMGQEVILRCVPISNHLYFYWYRQILGQKVEFLVSFYNNEISEKSEIFDDQFSVERPDGSNFTLKIRSTKLEDSAMYFCASSEAGGRPRAKNIQYFGAGTRLSVL.